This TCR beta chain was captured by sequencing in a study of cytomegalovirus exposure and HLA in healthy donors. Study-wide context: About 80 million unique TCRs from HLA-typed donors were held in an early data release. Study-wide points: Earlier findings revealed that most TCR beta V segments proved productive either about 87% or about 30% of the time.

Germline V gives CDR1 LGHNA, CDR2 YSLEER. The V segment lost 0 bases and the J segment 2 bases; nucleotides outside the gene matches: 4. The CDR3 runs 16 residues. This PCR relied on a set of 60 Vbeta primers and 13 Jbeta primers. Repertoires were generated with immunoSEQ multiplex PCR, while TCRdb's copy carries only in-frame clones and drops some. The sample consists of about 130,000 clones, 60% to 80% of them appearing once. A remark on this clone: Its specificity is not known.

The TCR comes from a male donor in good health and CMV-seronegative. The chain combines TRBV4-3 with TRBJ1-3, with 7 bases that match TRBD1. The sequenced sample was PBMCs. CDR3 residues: CASSQDYRGTGNTIYF. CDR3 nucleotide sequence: TGCGCCAGCAGCCAAGACTACAGGGGAACTGGAAACACCATATATTTT.